A single sample is the source of the 20 T cell receptor beta chains below, sequenced in a study of shared clonotypes between healthy human individuals. Clones were read by immunoSEQ multiplex PCR, and TCRdb kept only the in-frame ones, dropping some. Of roughly 1 million clones listed, roughly 80% are singletons. Sequenced sample: memory CD4+ T cells sorted from blood. Subset meaning: CD45RA-negative fraction. These receptors were collected from a man younger than 35 in good health.

This chain uses TRBV11-2 with TRBJ2-5; D is tentatively TRBD1 or TRBD2 (5 bases each). Germline V gene sequence: CDR1 SGHAT, CDR2 FQNNGV. The CDR3 contains 12 residues. Trimming cost V 1 base and J 13 bases, with 13 bases left between them. The CDR3 protein is CASSLVAGASYF. The CDR3 DNA is TGTGCCAGCAGCTTAGTGGCCGGGGCTTCGTACTTC.

The J gene is TRBJ2-7, the V gene TRBV5-1, with 8 bases fitting TRBD1. This CDR3 has 14 amino acids. V was clipped by 3 bases and J by 3 bases; unmatched bases: 5. Germline CDR1 SGHRS, CDR2 YFSETQ. Here the CDR3 reads CASSWGQANYEQYF. For the CDR3, the DNA is TGCGCCAGCAGCTGGGGACAGGCGAACTACGAGCAGTACTTC.

The genes are TRBV4-3 and TRBJ2-1; TRBD2 matches 7 bases. Germline V gene lookup returns CDR1 LGHNA and CDR2 YSLEER. The CDR3 is made up of 18 amino acids. J lost 4 bases, V lost 4 bases, and 16 bases had no gene match. This CDR3 reads CASSRERPQRGLYNEQFF. CDR3 in DNA: TGCGCCAGCAGCCGGGAGCGGCCTCAGCGGGGATTATACAATGAGCAGTTCTTC.

The V gene is TRBV6-5, the J gene TRBJ1-1; D gene uncertain. The CDR3 length is 14 residues. V dropped 2 bases and J dropped 2 bases, with 9 bases sitting between them. Per germline, CDR1 MNHEY and CDR2 SVGAGI. Written as DNA, the CDR3 is TGTGCCAGCAGTTACGGGGTGGAAAACACTGAAGCTTTCTTT. This sequence encodes CASSYGVENTEAFF.

The V and J genes are TRBV14 and TRBJ1-6; perhaps TRBD1 as D (6 bases). The CDR3 totals 15 residues. The V end was cut by 4 bases, the J end by 6 bases, with 13 bases between. Looked up from germline, CDR1 is SGHDN and CDR2 is FVKESK. The DNA of the CDR3 is TGTGCCAGCAGCCCAGCGGGGACACGTAATTCACCCCTCCACTTT. This gives the protein CASSPAGTRNSPLHF.

A single count supports this clone. This same CDR3 is encoded by further DNA sequences in the sample. This chain connects TRBV30 to TRBJ2-7; D call uncertain. The V end lost 0 bases, the J end lost 3 bases, and 6 bases lay between the germline ends. CDR1 GTSNPN and CDR2 SVGIG come from the germline V gene (reference sequence). This CDR3 contains 12 residues. The CDR3 spells CAWSVMSYEQYF. The CDR3 DNA sequence: TGTGCCTGGAGTGTAATGAGCTACGAGCAGTACTTC.

The chain is built from TRBV29-1 and TRBJ1-1; 8 bases align to TRBD1. Germline CDR1 is SQVTM and CDR2 is ANQGSEA. This CDR3 contains 14 residues. The V and J ends lost 6 bases and 5 bases, in that order; junction bases with no gene match: 11. This CDR3 is CSVGQGGGWTEAFF. The CDR3 DNA reads as TGCAGCGTCGGACAGGGCGGCGGGTGGACTGAAGCTTTCTTT.

J is TRBJ2-1 and V is TRBV7-8; 8 nucleotides match TRBD2. Germline lookup yields CDR1 SGHVS and CDR2 FQNEAQ. CDR3 length equals 13 residues. J gave up 9 bases and V 8 bases, and 9 bases lay outside the gene matches. The CDR3 DNA follows: TGTGCCAGCCTCCGGGGACTAGGGGGTGAGCAGTTCTTC. This gives the protein CASLRGLGGEQFF.

This rearrangement joins TRBV19 to TRBJ1-4, with 7 bases fitting TRBD1. The CDR3 runs 15 residues. Germline CDR1 is LNHDA and CDR2 is SQIVND (reference sequence). V was clipped by 5 bases and J by 3 bases; unmatched bases: 6. The DNA for the CDR3 is TGTGCCAGTAGTTCAGGGACAGCCTCTAATGAAAAACTGTTTTTT. Translated, it gives CASSSGTASNEKLFF.

On this clone: An end of the junction differs from the germline gene, which may be a read error. The chain couples TRBV27 to TRBJ1-2; 9 bases are shared with TRBD1. This CDR3 has 14 amino acids. Germline V gives CDR1 MNHEY, CDR2 SMNVEV (reference sequence). The CDR3: CASSQDRGNCGYTF. CDR3 DNA: TGTGCCAGCAGTCAGGACAGGGGAAACTGTGGCTACACCTTC.

V gene TRBV4-1 combines with J gene TRBJ2-1; the match to TRBD2 covers 10 bases. Germline trimming cut 6 bases from V and 2 bases from J; bases unmatched to any gene: 13. The CDR3 consists of 18 residues. Germline V gene data show CDR1 as MGHRA and CDR2 as YSYEKL. The CDR3 sequence: CASSGDFTGTSAYNEQFF. DNA of the CDR3: TGCGCCAGCAGTGGTGATTTCACCGGGACTAGCGCCTACAATGAGCAGTTCTTC.

The chain links TRBV25-1 to TRBJ1-3; D is perhaps TRBD1 (5 bases). Trimming removed 6 bases from V and 4 bases from J, with 10 bases in between. Per germline, CDR1 MGHDK and CDR2 SYGVNS. The CDR3 is 13 amino acids. This CDR3 reads CASRNDRGNTIYF. The DNA for the CDR3 is TGTGCCAGCAGAAATGACAGAGGAAACACCATATATTTT.

Points on this clone: The sample has other DNA sequences that encode this CDR3 too. V gene TRBV9 combines with J gene TRBJ1-5; D not resolved. This CDR3 is built from 13 residues. In germline, CDR1 is SGDLS, CDR2 YYNGEE. V was cut by 0 bases and J by 3 bases, with 4 bases left in between. The CDR3 sequence is CASSVGVNQPQHF. The DNA for the CDR3 is TGTGCCAGCAGCGTAGGGGTCAATCAGCCCCAGCATTTT.

The chain is built from TRBV27 and TRBJ2-6; D remains ambiguous. Germline values: CDR1 MNHEY, CDR2 SMNVEV (reference sequence). V gave up 5 bases and J gave up 0 bases, with 14 bases separating them. The CDR3 has 17 residues. DNA of the CDR3: TGTGCCAGCAGTCCGTATCTAACATCCTCTGGGGCCAACGTCCTGACTTTC. This translates into CASSPYLTSSGANVLTF. The full variable domain, with the rest looked up from reference TRBV27 and TRBJ2-6, is EAQVTQNPRYLITVTGKKLTVTCSQNMNHEYMSWYRQDPGLGLRQIYYSMNVEVTDKGDVPEGYKVSRKEKRNFPLILESPSPNQTSLYFCASSPYLTSSGANVLTFGAGSRLTVL.

CDR3 protein: CASGETANYGYTF. CDR3 DNA: TGTGCCAGCGGAGAGACAGCTAACTATGGCTACACCTTC. The V gene is TRBV28, the J gene TRBJ1-2; maybe TRBD1 (5 bases). V was shortened by 8 bases and J by 0 bases, with 10 bases between the two germline ends. Germline V gives CDR1 MDHEN, CDR2 SYDVKM. The CDR3 has 13 residues.

This chain links TRBV11-2 with TRBJ2-7, with D possibly TRBD1 on 6 matching bases. The CDR3 extends over 15 amino acids. CDR1 and CDR2 from the germline V gene are SGHAT and FQNNGV. Between the trimmed V and J ends, which lost 4 bases and 3 bases, there was a span of 16 bases. CDR3 region: CASSSGQSTIYEQYF. CDR3 in DNA: TGTGCCAGCAGCTCCGGACAGAGTACTATCTACGAGCAGTACTTC.

As regards this clone: The sample contains more than one DNA sequence encoding this CDR3. The chain links TRBV5-4 to TRBJ1-3; perhaps TRBD1 as D (5 bases). V was trimmed by 0 bases and J by 0 bases, leaving 7 bases between them. The CDR3 has 15 amino acids. The germline V gene encodes CDR1 SGHNT and CDR2 YYREEE (reference sequence). The CDR3 nucleotides are TGTGCCAGCAGCTTGGTCGGGGCCTCTGGAAACACCATATATTTT. Translated, it gives CASSLVGASGNTIYF.

Regarding this clone: Sequence at one end of the junction differs from germline and may be a read error. This sequence joins TRBV7-7 and TRBJ2-2; D may match TRBD1 or TRBD2 (5 bases each). The germline V gene encodes CDR1 SSHAT and CDR2 FNYEAQ (reference sequence). CDR3 length: 16 residues. This CDR3 reads CASSPGSWGNTGELFF. DNA for the CDR3: TGTGCTAGCAGCCCGGGGAGTTGGGGCAACACCGGGGAGCTGTTTTTT.

V usage is TRBV11-2 and J usage is TRBJ2-7; D is unclear. This CDR3 has 13 residues. V gave up 5 bases and J gave up 5 bases, with 13 bases separating them. Germline assignment: CDR1 SGHAT and CDR2 FQNNGV. CDR3 in DNA: TGTGCCAGCAGCCTTCAGTATCGGGACGAGCAGTACTTC. It translates to CASSLQYRDEQYF.

This chain joins TRBV27 and TRBJ1-4; D unclear. The V gene lost 3 bases and the J gene lost 5 bases, with 10 bases spanning the gap. The CDR3 sequence is 14 residues long. Looked up from germline, CDR1 is MNHEY and CDR2 is SMNVEV (reference sequence). CDR3 region: CASSLIGPNEKLFF. In DNA form, the CDR3 reads TGTGCCAGCAGTTTGATAGGGCCGAATGAAAAACTGTTTTTT. Full variable domain (rest looked up from reference TRBV27 and TRBJ1-4): EAQVTQNPRYLITVTGKKLTVTCSQNMNHEYMSWYRQDPGLGLRQIYYSMNVEVTDKGDVPEGYKVSRKEKRNFPLILESPSPNQTSLYFCASSLIGPNEKLFFGSGTQLSVL.